The T cell receptor beta chain under discussion was sequenced for a study of cytomegalovirus exposure and HLA in healthy donors. Findings and limits, study-wide: Sequencing depth across donors, presence/absence analyses assumed, was roughly uniform. An apparent linkage of common viral pathogens to several of the most significant clusters emerged in a later analysis. Overall, some 160 TCR beta chains were annotated as cytomegalovirus-associated.

Of note for this clone: Its cognate antigen is unknown.

Donors had nominal health at sampling but likely had unrecorded immune exposures. The PCR was carried out with 60 Vbeta primers and 13 Jbeta primers. Using immunoSEQ multiplex PCR, the repertoire was profiled, and TCRdb retains in-frame clones only, with some absent. The sample holds about 190,000 clones, roughly 75% seen once. What was sequenced was PBMCs. This sequence originates from a man aged 25-45 years in good health and CMV-seropositive.

The CDR3 region has the DNA TGTGCCAGCAGCTTAGCAGCTAGCGGGGGCCGGGGAGAGCAGTACTTC. Encoded protein: CASSLAASGGRGEQYF. The chain joins TRBV7-9 to TRBJ2-5; TRBD2 aligns across 10 bases. Losses at the gene ends were 0 bases for V and 11 bases for J; bases not matched to a gene: 12. The CDR3 has 16 residues. Germline V gene sequence: CDR1 SEHNR, CDR2 FQNEAQ (reference sequence).